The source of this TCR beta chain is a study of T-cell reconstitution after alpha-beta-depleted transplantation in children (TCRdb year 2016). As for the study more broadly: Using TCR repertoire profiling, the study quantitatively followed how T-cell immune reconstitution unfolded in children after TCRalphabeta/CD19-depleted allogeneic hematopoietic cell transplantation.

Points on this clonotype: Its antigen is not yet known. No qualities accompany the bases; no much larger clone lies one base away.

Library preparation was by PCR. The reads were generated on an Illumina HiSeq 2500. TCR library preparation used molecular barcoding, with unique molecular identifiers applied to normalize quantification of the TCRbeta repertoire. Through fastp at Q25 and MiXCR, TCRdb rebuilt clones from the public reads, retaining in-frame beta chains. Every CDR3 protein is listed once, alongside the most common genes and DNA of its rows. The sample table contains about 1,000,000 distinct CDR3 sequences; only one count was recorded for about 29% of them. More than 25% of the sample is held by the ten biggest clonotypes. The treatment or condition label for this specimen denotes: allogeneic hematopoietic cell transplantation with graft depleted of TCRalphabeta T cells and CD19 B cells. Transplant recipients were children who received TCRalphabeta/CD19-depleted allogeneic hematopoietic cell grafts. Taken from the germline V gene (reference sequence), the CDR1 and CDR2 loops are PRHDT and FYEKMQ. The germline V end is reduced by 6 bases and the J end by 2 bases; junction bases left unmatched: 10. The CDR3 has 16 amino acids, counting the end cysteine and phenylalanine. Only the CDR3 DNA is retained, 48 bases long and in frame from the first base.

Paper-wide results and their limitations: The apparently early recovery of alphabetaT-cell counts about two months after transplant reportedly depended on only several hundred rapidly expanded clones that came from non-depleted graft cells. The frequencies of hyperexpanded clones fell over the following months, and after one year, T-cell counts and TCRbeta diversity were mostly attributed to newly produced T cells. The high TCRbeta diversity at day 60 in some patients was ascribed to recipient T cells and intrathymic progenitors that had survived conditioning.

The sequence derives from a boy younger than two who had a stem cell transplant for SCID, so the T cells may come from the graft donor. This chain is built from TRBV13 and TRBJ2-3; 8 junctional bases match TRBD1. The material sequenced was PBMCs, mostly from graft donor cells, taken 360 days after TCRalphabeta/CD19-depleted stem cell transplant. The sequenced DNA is TGTGCCAGCAGTTCCCCGGGACAGGAGTCCACAGATACGCAGTATTTT. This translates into CASSSPGQESTDTQYF.